This TCR beta chain appears in the sequencing data of a study of cytomegalovirus exposure and HLA in healthy donors. Study conclusions and caveats: A few chains tied to CMV proved CMV antigen-specific in vitro. For most TCR sequences rarity was the rule, although some public TCRs occurred in many donors. Subsequent analysis showed first-cohort TCR clusters tending to co-occur in some 120 validation repertoires.

Clones were read by immunoSEQ multiplex PCR, and TCRdb kept only the in-frame ones, dropping some. The repertoire holds around 60,000 clones, with around 92% as singletons. The germline CDR1 and CDR2 sequences are MNHEY and SMNVEV (reference sequence). J lost 6 bases, V lost 2 bases, and 7 bases had no gene match. The CDR3 is 15 residues long. Turning to this clone: The antigen remains undetermined.

What was sequenced was PBMCs. The clonotype was recovered from a woman aged 18-30 years in good health and CMV-seronegative. This chain links TRBV27 with TRBJ2-3, with 8 bases that match TRBD2. The CDR3 here is CASSLTLAASDTQYF. For the CDR3, the DNA is TGTGCCAGCAGTTTAACACTAGCGGCCTCCGATACGCAGTATTTT.